This T cell receptor beta chain was documented in a study of tumor-infiltrating lymphocytes in oesophageal squamous cell carcinoma. TCRdb re-derived calls from the PCR reads in MiXCR, one entry per CDR3 protein. The sample lists 15,000 or so distinct CDR3 sequences, 50% to 55% occurring once. Per germline, CDR1 MNHGY and CDR2 SAAAGT. The CDR3 covers 15 residues. Trimming shortened V by 7 bases and J by 2 bases, and 15 bases separated the two germline ends. The sequencing sample was made of esophageal tumor tissue. The V and J genes are TRBV6-8 and TRBJ1-5; D possibly corresponds to TRBD1 (5 bases). The sequence came from a female donor with esophageal squamous cell carcinoma. For the CDR3, the DNA is TGTGCCAGCATCCCCCAGGGTGGGGGCAATCAGCCCCAGCATTTT. It encodes CASIPQGGGNQPQHF.